This T cell receptor beta chain comes out of a study of blood T cell repertoires in COVID-19. About the study: T cells, B-cell-depleted T cells, or PBMCs supplied cDNA or gDNA.

The method was immunoSEQ multiplex PCR; TCRdb's version includes in-frame clones alone and lacks a portion of them. Among approximately 26,000 clones listed, 89% were seen once. This CDR3 contains 16 residues. Germline loops: CDR1 KGHSH, CDR2 LQKENI. V shed 0 bases and J 4 bases; nucleotides not matched to a gene: 4. Sequencing was done on a sample of peripheral blood. The rearrangement joins TRBV18 to TRBJ2-7; TRBD2 matches 12 bases. The clonotype originates from a human donor with acute or convalescent COVID-19. The donor label of this sample is uncertain. CDR3 in amino acids: CASSPPTSGSRYEQYF. In DNA form, the CDR3 reads TGTGCCAGCTCACCACCGACTAGCGGGAGTCGGTACGAGCAGTACTTC. The whole variable domain, remainder taken from reference TRBV18 and TRBJ2-7, is NAGVMQNPRHLVRRRGQEARLRCSPMKGHSHVYWYRQLPEEGLKFMVYLQKENIIDESGMPKERFSAEFPKEGPSILRIQQVVRGDSAAYFCASSPPTSGSRYEQYFGPGTRLTVT.